This passage covers 27 T cell receptor beta chains from one sample sequenced in a study of T cells expressing NK-cell markers (dated by TCRdb to about 2020). The library was prepared using 5' RACE. The sequencer listed for this sample is Illumina HiSeq 2000. TCRdb reprocessed the reads, and each CDR3 protein sequence is entered once, without DNA. The table for this sample records 440,000 or so distinct CDR3 sequences. The ten top clones hold approximately 6.8% of the sample. Material for sequencing was blood T cells: a sorted CD56 or NKG2C T cell subset, CD4+ or CD8+ T cells, or bulk PBMC T cells (not recorded which). All receptors come from a woman between 18 and 70 years old in good health.

The chain recombines TRBV30 with TRBJ2-1. The CDR3 covers 13 residues. CDR1 and CDR2 (germline): GTSNPN, SVGIG (reference sequence). CDR3 in amino acids: CAWSLLLFDEQFF.

This sequence joins TRBV25-1 and TRBJ1-6; TCRdb selects TRBD1, and the lack of DNA leaves this call unchecked. CDR1 is MGHDK, CDR2 SYGVNS, per germline. The CDR3 loop spans 12 amino acids. The CDR3 spells CASSQQGPPLHF.

The gene calls are TRBV28 and TRBJ2-4; as DNA is missing, the TRBD1 call by TCRdb cannot be tested. The germline V gene has CDR1 MDHEN and CDR2 SYDVKM. The CDR3 length is 14 residues. This CDR3 reads CASHTSKGGNIQYF.

The V and J genes are TRBV6-1 and TRBJ1-5; TCRdb outputs TRBD1, but without DNA this stays unchecked. CDR3 length: 15 residues. CDR1 and CDR2 (germline): MNHNS, SASEGT. The CDR3 protein is CASVPGGRGGQPQHF.

The J gene is TRBJ2-2, the V gene TRBV29-1. The CDR3 covers 11 residues. Germline values: CDR1 SQVTM, CDR2 ANQGSEA. The CDR3 spells CSVDVLGELFF.

This chain links TRBV10-2 with TRBJ2-1; the D call from TCRdb, TRBD1, cannot be confirmed without DNA. CDR3 size: 14 residues. Germline V gives CDR1 WSHSY, CDR2 SAAADI. CDR3 amino acids: CASSEYPRGSEQFF.

V usage is TRBV12-3 or TRBV12-4 and J usage is TRBJ2-1. This CDR3 has 13 residues. CDR3 protein: CASSFSSYNEQFF.

The V and J genes are TRBV12-3 or TRBV12-4 and TRBJ2-4; TCRdb designates TRBD1, a call that cannot be tested without DNA. The CDR3 is made up of 15 amino acids. CDR3: CASSRGGTGGDIQYF.

This chain joins TRBV5-1 and TRBJ1-6. This CDR3 has 16 residues. The V gene's germline CDR1 is SGHRS and CDR2 YFSETQ. The CDR3 here is CANEYPDSSYNSPLHF.

The V and J genes are TRBV11-2 and TRBJ2-1; the TCRdb D gene call, TRBD1, has no DNA to confirm it. CDR3 length equals 17 residues. From germline, CDR1 is SGHAT and CDR2 FQNNGV. Here the CDR3 reads CASSDEPGTGWANEQFF.

The chain uses TRBV29-1 and TRBJ2-7; without DNA, the TCRdb call of TRBD1 cannot be checked. Germline lookup yields CDR1 SQVTM and CDR2 ANQGSEA. The CDR3 extends over 12 amino acids. CDR3 sequence reads: CSTRGHSSEQYF.

This rearrangement joins TRBV10-2 to TRBJ1-2; the D call from TCRdb, TRBD1, cannot be confirmed without DNA. Per germline, CDR1 WSHSY and CDR2 SAAADI. The length of the CDR3 is 13 residues. CDR3 amino acids: CASLSRDRGGYTF.

This sequence joins TRBV5-5 and TRBJ2-1; TCRdb reports TRBD1, a call that lacks DNA to check it against. In germline, CDR1 is SGHKS, CDR2 YYEKEE (reference sequence). The CDR3 loop spans 17 amino acids. CDR3 residues: CASTYGGLGGWFDEQFF.

The V call is TRBV20-1, the J call TRBJ2-1. The CDR3 loop spans 11 amino acids. Germline-derived CDR1 and CDR2 are DFQATT and SNEGSKA (reference sequence). CDR3 amino acids: CSVLGYNEQFF.

The J gene is TRBJ1-2, the V gene TRBV11-2. Germline V gives CDR1 SGHAT, CDR2 FQNNGV. The CDR3 extends over 13 amino acids. The CDR3 is CASSLGLGYGYTF.

The V gene is TRBV6-2 or TRBV6-3, the J gene TRBJ1-2. From germline, CDR1 is MNHEY and CDR2 SVGEGT. The CDR3 spans 15 residues. The CDR3 reads CASSYYATQNYGYTF.

V is TRBV12-3 or TRBV12-4 and J is TRBJ2-7; TCRdb outputs TRBD2, but without DNA this stays unchecked. This CDR3 comprises 14 residues. The CDR3 region is CASRPGLAGDEQYF.

CDR3 residues: CAISMGPLQETQYF. The chain combines TRBV7-9 with TRBJ2-5; the D gene TCRdb calls, TRBD1, cannot be checked with no DNA. The germline V gene encodes CDR1 SEHNR and CDR2 FQNEAQ (reference sequence). The CDR3 is 14 residues long.

This chain links TRBV6-1 with TRBJ2-7; TCRdb names TRBD1, which stays unverified in the absence of DNA. Germline V CDR1 and CDR2: MNHNS, SASEGT. The length of the CDR3 is 15 residues. CDR3 protein: CASSDRGRSSYEQYF.

V is TRBV21-1 and J is TRBJ1-2; with no DNA, the TCRdb D assignment of TRBD1 cannot be verified. TRBV21-1 is described as a pseudogene. The CDR3 length is 17 residues. CDR3 residues: CASSGQGKLYTHYGYTF.

The rearrangement links TRBV6-1 to TRBJ2-1; with no DNA, the TCRdb D assignment of TRBD1 cannot be verified. Germline CDR1 is MNHNS and CDR2 is SASEGT. This CDR3 comprises 13 residues. This chain's CDR3 is CASSARGNNEQFF.

V usage is TRBV28 and J usage is TRBJ1-2; the TCRdb call, TRBD1, lacks DNA for checking. The CDR3 spans 16 residues. CDR1 and CDR2 (germline): MDHEN, SYDVKM. The CDR3 is CASSVGQASPLHGYTF.

The chain is built from TRBV6-5 and TRBJ2-5; TCRdb indicates TRBD1, and absent DNA this call remains unverified. The V gene's germline CDR1 is MNHEY and CDR2 SVGAGI. The CDR3 spans 15 residues. CDR3 sequence: CASSYTPGQQETQYF.

The chain uses TRBV29-1 and TRBJ2-3; TCRdb proposes TRBD1, but this gene call is untestable without DNA. Germline V gives CDR1 SQVTM, CDR2 ANQGSEA. The CDR3 totals 14 residues. This CDR3 reads CSARVGIVADTQYF.

The V call is TRBV29-1, the J call TRBJ2-7; as DNA is missing, the TRBD1 call by TCRdb cannot be tested. The CDR3 totals 11 residues. CDR1 and CDR2 from the germline V gene are SQVTM and ANQGSEA. The CDR3 sequence: CSARDRGEQYF.

The chain carries TRBV20-1 and TRBJ1-6; TCRdb's D call, TRBD1, is unchecked because there is no DNA. Germline values: CDR1 DFQATT, CDR2 SNEGSKA (reference sequence). The CDR3 contains 14 residues. The CDR3: CSARADRVNSPLHF.

This chain links TRBV20-1 with TRBJ2-5; with no DNA, the TCRdb D assignment of TRBD1 cannot be verified. This CDR3 is 13 amino acids long. The germline CDR1 and CDR2 sequences are DFQATT and SNEGSKA (reference sequence). The CDR3: CSADRGKGETQYF.